The clone carrying this TCR beta chain was seen only once. Profiled with immunoSEQ multiplex PCR; TCRdb holds only in-frame clones, not every one. The profile shows around 2,000,000 clones, about 95% of them singletons. In the naive CD8 group, cells lacked CD45RO and were positively selected for CCR7, so terminally differentiated effector memory CD45RA+ cells were left out. This sample stems from a study of shared clonotypes between healthy human individuals. Whole-study context: Per-donor plates numbered three CD4 naive, three CD4 memory, two CD8 naive and one CD8 memory.

Trimming at V came to 1 base and at J to 4 bases, leaving 9 bases not matched to a gene. Germline loops: CDR1 SGHTA, CDR2 FQGNSA. CDR3 size: 16 residues. Source material: naive CD8+ T cells sorted from blood. The rearrangement uses TRBV7-2 and TRBJ2-5; 7 positions agree with TRBD2. The TCR was taken from a young man in good health. The CDR3 DNA follows: TGTGCCAGCAGCTTAGGGGAGGGATGGGTCCGAGAGACCCAGTACTTC. This codes for CASSLGEGWVRETQYF.